A single T cell receptor (beta chain) is shown here with its context. Its target is unknown. TCRdb passed the 5' RACE reads through MiXCR, listing each CDR3 protein once. The sample consists of 690,000 or so distinct CDR3 sequences, 5.5% to 6.5% of them appearing once. These data originate in a study of identical twins. Study results and limitations: Monozygotic twins shared more out-of-frame TCR alpha than recombination models predicted. Invariant cells of the MAIT and iNKT types might have partly distorted the zero-insertion analyses. Insertions were fewer in abundant cord blood beta clonotypes, whereas memory repertoires showed none of this pattern.

With 0 bases removed from V and 4 bases from J, the gap between germline ends came to 22 bases. The CDR3 sequence is 18 residues long. Germline assignment: CDR1 MNHEY and CDR2 SVGAGI. The chain is built from TRBV6-5 and TRBJ2-7, with a possible D match to TRBD1 (7 bases). The receptor was isolated from a man aged 18 to 35 in good health. Sample: naive T cells sorted from blood. CDR3 in amino acids: CASSYSLISAGGRYEQYF. The CDR3 DNA reads as TGTGCCAGCAGTTACTCTCTGATCTCGGCAGGGGGGCGGTACGAGCAGTACTTC.